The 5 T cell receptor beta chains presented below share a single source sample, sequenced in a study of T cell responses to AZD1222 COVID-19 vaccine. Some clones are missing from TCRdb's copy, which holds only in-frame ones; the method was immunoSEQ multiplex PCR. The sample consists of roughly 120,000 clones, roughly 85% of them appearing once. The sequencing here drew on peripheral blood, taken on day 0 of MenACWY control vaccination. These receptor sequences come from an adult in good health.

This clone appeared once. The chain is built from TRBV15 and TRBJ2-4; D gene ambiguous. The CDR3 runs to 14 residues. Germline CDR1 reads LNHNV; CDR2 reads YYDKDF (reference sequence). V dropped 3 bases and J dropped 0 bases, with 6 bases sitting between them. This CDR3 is CATSSEVAKNIQYF. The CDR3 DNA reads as TGTGCCACCAGCAGTGAGGTAGCCAAAAACATTCAGTACTTC.

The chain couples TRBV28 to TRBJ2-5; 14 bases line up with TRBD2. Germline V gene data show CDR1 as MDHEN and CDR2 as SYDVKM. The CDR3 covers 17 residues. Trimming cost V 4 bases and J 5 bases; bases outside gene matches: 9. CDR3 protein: CASSWGTSGSREETQYF. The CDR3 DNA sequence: TGTGCCAGCAGTTGGGGGACTAGCGGGAGCCGAGAGGAGACCCAGTACTTC.

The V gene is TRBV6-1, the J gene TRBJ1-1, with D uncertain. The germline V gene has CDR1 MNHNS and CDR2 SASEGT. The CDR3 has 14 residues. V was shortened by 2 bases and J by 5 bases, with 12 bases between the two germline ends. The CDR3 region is CASSESAGDTEAFF. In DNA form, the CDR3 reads TGTGCCAGCAGTGAATCTGCTGGGGATACTGAAGCTTTCTTT.

In nucleotides, the CDR3 is TGTGCCAGCAGCCGCAGGGGGGACAGAGTCACAGATACGCAGTATTTT. Protein: CASSRRGDRVTDTQYF. The V gene is TRBV14, the J gene TRBJ2-3; weak D call: TRBD1 (7 bases). V was trimmed by 4 bases and J by 2 bases, leaving 16 bases between them. Germline V lookup: CDR1 SGHDN, CDR2 FVKESK. The length of the CDR3 is 16 residues.

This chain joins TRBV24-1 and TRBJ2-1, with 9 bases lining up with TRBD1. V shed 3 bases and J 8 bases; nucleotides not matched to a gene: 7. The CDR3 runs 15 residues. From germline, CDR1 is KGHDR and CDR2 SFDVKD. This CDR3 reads CATSDRGTGQHEQFF. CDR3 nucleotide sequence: TGTGCCACCAGTGATCGGGGGACAGGGCAACATGAGCAGTTCTTC.